This TCR beta chain was sequenced for a study of response to subunit inactivated influenza vaccine. Study findings and constraints: A suggestion made by the authors is that each seasonal influenza vaccination recruits few new T cells.

Germline assignment: CDR1 DFQATT and CDR2 SNEGSKA (reference sequence). Unmatched junction bases numbered 9, after V lost 1 base and J lost 4 bases. The CDR3 length is 15 residues. Concerning this clonotype itself: Its antigen is not identified.

TCRdb recomputed calls from the RT-PCR reads with MiXCR, one row per CDR3 protein. In the table there are more than 700,000 distinct CDR3 sequences, 21% of which are singletons. This clonotype was sampled from a man aged 45-65 years who received an inactivated influenza vaccine. The chain uses TRBV20-1 and TRBJ1-2; 7 bases are shared with TRBD1. Material: PBMCs from blood, obtained 4 to 6 days after vaccination. The CDR3 bases are TGCAGTGCTAGAGGAGGGACAGAGAGTCGCTATGGCTACACCTTC. Its translation is CSARGGTESRYGYTF.